The 17 T cell receptor beta chains below were found in one sample sequenced in a study of blood T cell repertoires in COVID-19. Method: immunoSEQ multiplex PCR; TCRdb's copy keeps in-frame clones and lacks some. The sample lists 270,000 or so clones; roughly 83% were seen once. Sequenced input: peripheral blood. Receptors were obtained from a human donor with COVID-19, enrolled during active disease. The donor label of this sample is uncertain.

This clone showed up just once. This sequence joins TRBV27 and TRBJ2-3, with 8 bases identical to TRBD2. The germline V gene has CDR1 MNHEY and CDR2 SMNVEV (reference sequence). With V trimmed by 3 bases and J by 0 bases, 5 bases remained unmatched. The CDR3 consists of 16 residues. This CDR3 is CASSFLGRASTDTQYF. In nucleotides, the CDR3 is TGTGCCAGCAGTTTTCTCGGGAGGGCAAGCACAGATACGCAGTATTTT.

This rearrangement joins TRBV18 to TRBJ2-5; 8 bases are shared with TRBD1. The germline V gene has CDR1 KGHSH and CDR2 LQKENI. V lost 3 bases and J lost 1; bases outside the gene matches: 4. The CDR3 sequence is 15 residues long. In DNA form, the CDR3 reads TGTGCCAGCTCACCGGGGACAGGAACCCAAGAGACCCAGTACTTC. The encoded protein is CASSPGTGTQETQYF. The variable domain in full, completed from reference TRBV18 and TRBJ2-5, reads NAGVMQNPRHLVRRRGQEARLRCSPMKGHSHVYWYRQLPEEGLKFMVYLQKENIIDESGMPKERFSAEFPKEGPSILRIQQVVRGDSAAYFCASSPGTGTQETQYFGPGTRLLVL.

The chain couples TRBV3-1 (or the pseudogene TRBV3-2) to TRBJ2-7, with 7 bases fitting TRBD2. Losses at the gene ends were 1 base for V and 6 bases for J; bases not matched to a gene: 12. CDR1 is LGHDT, CDR2 YNNKEL, per germline (reference sequence). The CDR3 extends over 16 amino acids. In DNA form, the CDR3 reads TGTGCCAGCAGCCAAGGCCGCCGAAGAGGGGAGGGCGAGCAGTACTTC. Translating it yields CASSQGRRRGEGEQYF.

This chain joins TRBV5-1 and TRBJ1-5; 8 nucleotides align to TRBD1. This CDR3 has 14 amino acids. V gave up 4 bases and J gave up 5 bases; unmatched junction bases: 5. Germline assignment: CDR1 SGHRS and CDR2 YFSETQ. The CDR3 here is CASSPSQGDQPQHF. The CDR3 region has the DNA TGCGCCAGCAGCCCATCACAGGGGGATCAGCCCCAGCATTTT.

The chain is built from TRBV27 and TRBJ2-7; 9 bases are a match to TRBD2. Losses at the gene ends were 8 bases for V and 4 bases for J; bases not matched to a gene: 12. CDR1 is MNHEY and CDR2 is SMNVEV in the germline V gene (reference sequence). The CDR3 runs 15 residues. CDR3 protein: CASAGGLAGKYEQYF. For the CDR3, the DNA is TGTGCCAGCGCCGGGGGTCTAGCGGGAAAATACGAGCAGTACTTC.

The chain carries TRBV28 and TRBJ2-7; TRBD2 matches at 12 bases. Germline CDR1 and CDR2: MDHEN and SYDVKM. Trimming cost V 11 bases and J 6 bases; bases outside gene matches: 11. The CDR3 extends over 14 amino acids. CDR3 DNA: TGTGCCGGTGGGACTAGCGGGCCCGGTTCCGAGCAGTACTTC. Its protein is CAGGTSGPGSEQYF.

V usage is TRBV6-1 and J usage is TRBJ2-2; weak D call: TRBD2 (5 bases). Germline CDR1 is MNHNS and CDR2 is SASEGT. This CDR3 contains 17 residues. Trimming took 0 bases from V and 3 from J, leaving 14 bases between them. The CDR3 coding sequence is TGTGCCAGCAGTGAAGCGCAGGCGGTGCGGGACACCGGGGAGCTGTTTTTT. Protein sequence: CASSEAQAVRDTGELFF.

V gene TRBV5-4 combines with J gene TRBJ2-7; 11 bases agree with TRBD2. J lost 6 bases, V lost 5 bases, and 16 bases had no gene match. The CDR3 runs 17 residues. Germline lookup yields CDR1 SGHNT and CDR2 YYREEE (reference sequence). CDR3 protein: CASRPGLAGGFPGEQYF. CDR3 coding DNA: TGTGCCAGCAGACCGGGCTTAGCGGGAGGGTTCCCTGGCGAGCAGTACTTC. Drawing the rest from reference TRBV5-4 and TRBJ2-7, the complete variable domain is ETGVTQSPTHLIKTRGQQVTLRCSSQSGHNTVSWYQQALGQGPQFIFQYYREEENGRGNFPPRFSGLQFPNYSSELNVNALELDDSALYLCASRPGLAGGFPGEQYFGPGTRLTVT.

In this sample, this clone turned up a few times. This chain connects TRBV5-1 to TRBJ2-7; the match to TRBD2 covers 14 bases. CDR3 length: 14 amino acids. V shed 3 bases and J 7 bases; nucleotides not matched to a gene: 3. Looked up from germline, CDR1 is SGHRS and CDR2 is YFSETQ. The CDR3 reads CASSWGLAGEEQYF. CDR3 DNA: TGCGCCAGCAGCTGGGGACTAGCGGGAGAAGAGCAGTACTTC.

This clone was recorded at least ten times. The V gene is TRBV5-4, the J gene TRBJ2-3; 7 nucleotides agree with TRBD1. V was clipped by 0 bases and J by 2 bases; unmatched bases: 3. This CDR3 spans 15 amino acids. CDR1 is SGHNT and CDR2 is YYREEE in the germline V gene (reference sequence). CDR3 sequence: CASSLDRGYTDTQYF. DNA of the CDR3: TGTGCCAGCAGCTTGGACAGGGGATACACAGATACGCAGTATTTT.

This chain links TRBV5-1 with TRBJ1-1; 9 bases map to TRBD1. Germline V lookup: CDR1 SGHRS, CDR2 YFSETQ. The CDR3 extends over 18 amino acids. The trim removed 3 bases at V and 0 bases at J, leaving 12 bases unmatched. The CDR3 coding sequence is TGCGCCAGCAGCTCCACCACCTCGGACAGGGGCCTGAACACTGAAGCTTTCTTT. The encoded protein is CASSSTTSDRGLNTEAFF.

The table lists this clone with a few counts. This rearrangement joins TRBV18 to TRBJ2-5; weak D call: TRBD2 (5 bases). Deletions cut 3 bases from V and 4 bases from J, with 15 bases between. Germline V gene sequence: CDR1 KGHSH, CDR2 LQKENI. The CDR3 covers 15 residues. CDR3 sequence: CASSPSGERRETQYF. CDR3 bases: TGTGCCAGCTCACCCTCCGGGGAGAGGAGAGAGACCCAGTACTTC.

This clone appeared once. The DNA of the CDR3 is TGTGCCAGCAGTGAACCGGGGAACATTCAGTACTTC. Protein sequence: CASSEPGNIQYF. The V and J genes are TRBV6-1 and TRBJ2-4, with TRBD2 as a possible D gene (5 bases). The V gene lost 2 bases and the J gene lost 7 bases, with 6 bases spanning the gap. Germline CDR1 and CDR2: MNHNS and SASEGT. The CDR3 is 12 amino acids.

This chain joins TRBV6-1 and TRBJ2-1; 10 bases map to TRBD2. Germline lookup yields CDR1 MNHNS and CDR2 SASEGT. CDR3 length: 16 amino acids. V was clipped by 3 bases and J by 8 bases; unmatched bases: 10. CDR3 nucleotides: TGTGCCAGCAGTGAGAGGGGGCTAGCGGGAGTGGATGAGCAGTTCTTC. Protein sequence: CASSERGLAGVDEQFF.

This clone was counted only a few times. V is TRBV27 and J is TRBJ2-1; TRBD2 might be the D (6 bases). Trimming shortened V by 5 bases and J by 10 bases, and 12 bases separated the two germline ends. The CDR3 extends over 12 amino acids. The germline V gene encodes CDR1 MNHEY and CDR2 SMNVEV (reference sequence). The CDR3 sequence is CASSQRSGEQFF. CDR3 DNA: TGTGCCAGCAGTCAACGAAGCGGGGAGCAGTTCTTC.

The chain employs TRBV24-1 and TRBJ2-7, with TRBD1 matching 8 bases. The germline V gene has CDR1 KGHDR and CDR2 SFDVKD. The CDR3 spans 13 residues. The J segment lost 0 bases and the V segment lost 12 bases, leaving 6 bases of the junction unmatched. Here the CDR3 reads CAAETGDSYEQYF. In nucleotides, the CDR3 is TGTGCCGCAGAGACAGGGGACTCCTACGAGCAGTACTTC.

The V call is TRBV27, the J call TRBJ2-7, with a tentative D call TRBD2 (6 bases). Germline V gene lookup returns CDR1 MNHEY and CDR2 SMNVEV (reference sequence). The V and J ends lost 6 bases and 2 bases respectively, with 8 bases between them. This CDR3 is 12 amino acids long. In DNA, the CDR3 is TGTGCCAGCAGGCGGGGTCCCTACGAGCAGTACTTC. It translates to CASRRGPYEQYF.